The 18 T cell receptor beta chains reported below all come from one sample, sequenced in a study of blood T cell repertoires in COVID-19. The data were produced by immunoSEQ multiplex PCR, yet TCRdb's version contains in-frame clones alone and is incomplete. The data contain about 350,000 clones, 85% to 90% of them singletons. Sequenced material: peripheral blood. These receptors originate from a woman between 45 and 60 years old with COVID-19, enrolled during active disease.

The chain couples TRBV5-1 to TRBJ1-1, with 10 nucleotides matching TRBD1. Looked up from germline, CDR1 is SGHRS and CDR2 is YFSETQ. V gave up 4 bases and J gave up 6 bases; unmatched junction bases: 6. The CDR3 covers 14 residues. This CDR3 reads CASSAGQGVAEAFF. The DNA of the CDR3 is TGCGCCAGCAGCGCAGGACAGGGGGTCGCTGAAGCTTTCTTT.

Written as DNA, the CDR3 is TGCGCCAGCAGCCAAGCCGCGGGGATCGATGAGCAGTTCTTC. As protein: CASSQAAGIDEQFF. The rearrangement uses TRBV4-1 and TRBJ2-1; TRBD2 might be the D (6 bases). Germline assignment: CDR1 MGHRA and CDR2 YSYEKL. Trimming shortened V by 1 base and J by 8 bases, and 12 bases separated the two germline ends. The CDR3 consists of 14 residues.

The chain joins TRBV3-1 (or the pseudogene TRBV3-2) to TRBJ2-1, with D tentatively TRBD2 (6 bases). This CDR3 spans 15 amino acids. The germline CDR1 and CDR2 sequences are LGHDT and YNNKEL (reference sequence). V lost 1 base and J lost 3, with 10 bases in between. The CDR3 nucleotides read TGTGCCAGCAGCCAAGCTGGGACTCGCTACAATGAGCAGTTCTTC. Protein: CASSQAGTRYNEQFF.

The rearrangement links TRBV4-1 to TRBJ2-3; 9 nucleotides match TRBD1. Germline V gives CDR1 MGHRA, CDR2 YSYEKL. J was trimmed by 9 bases and V by 0 bases; bases with no gene match: 13. The CDR3 runs 17 residues. CDR3 nucleotide sequence: TGCGCCAGCAGCCAAGAACCGGGACAGGGTCTCTCGGGGACGCAGTATTTT. The encoded protein is CASSQEPGQGLSGTQYF.

V and J are TRBV14 and TRBJ1-1, with unresolved D. V was cut by 8 bases and J by 4 bases, with 11 bases left in between. The CDR3 contains 12 residues. Germline lookup yields CDR1 SGHDN and CDR2 FVKESK. In nucleotides, the CDR3 is TGTGCCAGCGGAGGAGGGCCCACTGAAGCTTTCTTT. Amino acid sequence: CASGGGPTEAFF.

This clone has only one observation. The chain has TRBV3-1 (or the pseudogene TRBV3-2) and TRBJ1-2; TRBD1 aligns across 7 bases. CDR1 is LGHDT and CDR2 is YNNKEL in the germline V gene (reference sequence). J was trimmed by 3 bases and V by 0 bases; bases with no gene match: 4. CDR3 length equals 15 residues. CDR3 in amino acids: CASSQETGPDYGYTF. CDR3 coding DNA: TGTGCCAGCAGCCAAGAGACAGGGCCGGACTATGGCTACACCTTC.

The chain couples TRBV29-1 to TRBJ2-5, with 8 nucleotides matching TRBD1. V was clipped by 5 bases and J by 5 bases; unmatched bases: 13. The V gene's germline CDR1 is SQVTM and CDR2 ANQGSEA. The CDR3 consists of 15 residues. The CDR3 protein is CSVYLWTGTAETQYF. The CDR3 region has the DNA TGCAGCGTTTATCTTTGGACAGGGACTGCGGAGACCCAGTACTTC. Combining the CDR3 with reference TRBV29-1 and TRBJ2-5 gives the whole variable domain SAVISQKPSRDICQRGTSLTIQCQVDSQVTMMFWYRQQPGQSLTLIATANQGSEATYESGFVIDKFPISRPNLTFSTLTVSNMSPEDSSIYLCSVYLWTGTAETQYFGPGTRLLVL.

The chain is built from TRBV27 and TRBJ1-1; 10 nucleotides match TRBD1. V dropped 3 bases and J dropped 5; count of bases not matched to a gene: 6. The CDR3 is 15 residues long. Germline-derived CDR1 and CDR2 are MNHEY and SMNVEV (reference sequence). The CDR3 is CASSFLTGGRTEAFF. The DNA of the CDR3 is TGTGCCAGCAGTTTTTTGACAGGGGGCCGGACTGAAGCTTTCTTT.

The chain combines TRBV5-1 with TRBJ2-7, with D perhaps TRBD1 (8 bases). Per germline, CDR1 SGHRS and CDR2 YFSETQ. The length of the CDR3 is 15 residues. V was pared by 0 bases and J by 4 bases, with 14 bases between. CDR3 sequence reads: CASSLVTGEGYEQYF. DNA for the CDR3: TGCGCCAGCAGCTTGGTGACAGGGGAGGGGTACGAGCAGTACTTC.

This chain uses TRBV7-9 with TRBJ2-7; 12 positions agree with TRBD2. The CDR3 sequence is 16 residues long. J gave up 4 bases and V 5 bases, and 9 bases lay outside the gene matches. Germline CDR1 is SEHNR and CDR2 is FQNEAQ (reference sequence). This CDR3 reads CASSPSGRAPGYEQYF. The CDR3 DNA sequence: TGTGCCAGCAGCCCTAGCGGGAGGGCCCCCGGGTACGAGCAGTACTTC.

This chain uses TRBV5-1 with TRBJ2-1; the match to TRBD2 covers 9 bases. In germline, CDR1 is SGHRS, CDR2 YFSETQ. The length of the CDR3 is 17 residues. V lost 0 bases to trimming and J lost 8 bases; unmatched junction nucleotides: 12. CDR3 region: CASSLEKIAGVVDEQFF. CDR3 nucleotide sequence: TGCGCCAGCAGCTTGGAAAAGATAGCGGGAGTGGTAGATGAGCAGTTCTTC.

The chain joins TRBV29-1 to TRBJ1-1, with a possible D match to TRBD1 (6 bases). The germline gives CDR1 SQVTM, CDR2 ANQGSEA. The CDR3 is 13 amino acids. Trimming shortened V by 7 bases and J by 10 bases, and 22 bases separated the two germline ends. DNA of the CDR3: TGCAGCGCGTTCCGGGACACGCCGCCGGGAGCTTTCTTT. Residues: CSAFRDTPPGAFF.

CDR3 coding DNA: TGTGCCAGCAGCGAACACCCGGGACAGGGGGCTGTTGGAAACACCATATATTTT. It is translated as CASSEHPGQGAVGNTIYF. This chain connects TRBV6-1 to TRBJ1-3; TRBD1 agrees at 12 bases. CDR3 length: 18 residues. V lost 6 bases, J lost 3 bases, and 12 bases stayed unmatched. Germline V CDR1 and CDR2: MNHNS, SASEGT.

The CDR3: CASSLLWANTEAFF. CDR3 in DNA: TGTGCCAGCAGTCTGCTATGGGCTAACACTGAAGCTTTCTTT. V and J are TRBV27 and TRBJ1-1, with D uncertain. CDR3 length equals 14 residues. Trimming stripped 5 bases from V and 2 bases from J, with 12 bases between. Germline CDR1 and CDR2: MNHEY and SMNVEV (reference sequence).

The CDR3 DNA follows: TGTGCCAGCAGCTTACGGGTAGCGGGAGCGGAGACCCAGTACTTC. Amino acids: CASSLRVAGAETQYF. This chain uses TRBV7-2 with TRBJ2-5; TRBD2 matches at 9 bases. V lost 2 bases, J lost 5 bases, and 6 bases stayed unmatched. The germline V gene encodes CDR1 SGHTA and CDR2 FQGNSA. This CDR3 has 15 amino acids.

The chain uses TRBV7-9 and TRBJ2-7; D remains unclear. The V gene lost 4 bases and the J gene lost 4 bases, with 11 bases spanning the gap. Germline values: CDR1 SEHNR, CDR2 FQNEAQ (reference sequence). CDR3 length equals 13 residues. DNA for the CDR3: TGTGCCAGCAGCTCGAATTTAGAGTACGAGCAGTACTTC. Amino acid sequence: CASSSNLEYEQYF.

V usage is TRBV6-2 or TRBV6-3 and J usage is TRBJ2-7; TRBD1 matches at 7 bases. V gave up 2 bases and J gave up 2 bases; unmatched junction bases: 6. Germline V gene lookup returns CDR1 MNHEY and CDR2 SVGEGT. This CDR3 region has 15 residues. The CDR3 nucleotides are TGTGCCAGCAGTTACGTACTTCAGGGGGCCTACGAGCAGTACTTC. Amino acid sequence: CASSYVLQGAYEQYF.

The chain recombines TRBV10-3 with TRBJ2-4; perhaps TRBD1 as D (6 bases). This CDR3 has 15 amino acids. Germline V CDR1 and CDR2: ENHRY, SYGVKD. The V and J ends lost 4 bases and 1 base respectively, with 11 bases between them. In nucleotides, the CDR3 is TGTGCCATCAGTGCTACGCAGGGGGCCAAAAACATTCAGTACTTC. This gives the protein CAISATQGAKNIQYF.